These 4 T cell receptor beta chains were all obtained from the same sample, sequenced in a study of blood T cell repertoires in COVID-19. The data were produced by immunoSEQ multiplex PCR, yet TCRdb's version contains in-frame clones alone and is incomplete. The table shows some 350,000 clones, with around 86% occurring only once. The sample consisted of peripheral blood. The receptor set was obtained from a woman between 50 and 59 years old with COVID-19, enrolled during active disease.

The chain links TRBV6-5 to TRBJ2-7; 12 bases align to TRBD2. CDR1 and CDR2 (germline): MNHEY, SVGAGI. V dropped 5 bases and J dropped 4; count of bases not matched to a gene: 3. The CDR3 sequence is 14 residues long. The CDR3 loop is CASSKTSGSYEQYF. The DNA of the CDR3 is TGTGCCAGCAGTAAGACTAGCGGGAGTTACGAGCAGTACTTC.

The chain joins TRBV30 to TRBJ2-5; D is uncertain. This CDR3 has 15 residues. The germline V and J ends were trimmed by 1 base and 4 bases, with 16 bases remaining between them. Germline CDR1 GTSNPN, CDR2 SVGIG (reference sequence). This CDR3 reads CAWSANINSRETQYF. DNA for the CDR3: TGTGCCTGGAGTGCCAATATCAACTCGCGAGAGACCCAGTACTTC.

The rearrangement joins TRBV3-1 (or the pseudogene TRBV3-2) to TRBJ2-7, with 9 bases aligning to TRBD1. With V trimmed by 3 bases and J by 6 bases, 6 bases remained unmatched. Per germline, CDR1 LGHDT and CDR2 YNNKEL (reference sequence). The length of the CDR3 is 14 residues. CDR3 nucleotides: TGTGCCAGCAGCCAGGCCCGGGACAGGGCCGAGCAGTACTTC. Protein product: CASSQARDRAEQYF.

The chain employs TRBV2 and TRBJ2-2, with 8 bases aligning to TRBD1. The CDR3 sequence is 14 residues long. Germline trimming cut 0 bases from V and 6 bases from J; bases unmatched to any gene: 0. CDR1 SNHLY and CDR2 FYNNEI come from the germline V gene. The CDR3 protein is CASSEATGAGELFF. The CDR3, as DNA: TGTGCCAGCAGTGAAGCGACAGGGGCCGGGGAGCTGTTTTTT.